What follows is one T cell receptor (beta chain) and its context. The antigen is not known. The authors incorporated unique molecular identifiers into the TCR beta cDNA libraries. The source material, roughly 0.9 to 11 million T cells, gave rise to about 520,000 cDNA molecules. TCRdb itself ran the PCR reads through MiXCR, one entry per CDR3 protein. Of 750,000 to 950,000 distinct CDR3 sequences in the sample, 53% were seen once. The entry originates in a study of post-analysis software for immune sequencing data. Study information: The disease courses spanned relapsing-remitting, secondary progressive and progressive-relapsing forms of multiple sclerosis.

The length of the CDR3 is 12 residues. Germline loops: CDR1 GTSNPN, CDR2 SVGIG (reference sequence). The V segment lost 5 bases and the J segment 2 bases; nucleotides outside the gene matches: 2. General study results and limits: Several TRBV segments were more frequent in patients than controls; TRBV5-6, TRBV5-1 and TRBV20-1 belonged to this group. When compared against controls, multiple sclerosis patients showed significantly lower normalized Chao1 diversity. The authors found that F measure strongly co-clustered same-batch samples.

Sequencing was performed on blood. The receptor's source is a girl aged 5-17 years with multiple sclerosis. V gene TRBV30 combines with J gene TRBJ2-7; 8 bases agree with TRBD1. This CDR3 reads CAWETGAYEQYF. As DNA, the CDR3 is TGTGCCTGGGAGACAGGGGCCTACGAGCAGTACTTC.